This TCR beta chain was retrieved from a study of Ad26.COV2.S vaccination and SARS-CoV-2 variants (dated by TCRdb to the early 2020s). For the study in its entirety: Donors in the vaccine arm were drawn from COV1001, a multicentre, randomized, double-blind, placebo-controlled phase I-IIa trial testing Ad26.COV2.S in healthy adults. Ad26.COV2.S was given intramuscularly at 5x10^10 or 1x10^11 viral particles, as a single shot or as two shots 56 days apart. Sequencing of the TCRbeta repertoire served to evaluate the specificity and breadth of SARS-CoV-2-reactive T cell receptors following Ad26.COV2.S vaccination. A total of about 30 samples were included in the TCR-sequenced set, comprising roughly 19 Ad26.COV2.S vaccine recipients, 5 placebo recipients and 8 SARS-CoV-2 convalescent individuals. Trial participants were randomized into five groups of five: low-dose or high-dose Ad26.COV2.S given once or twice, or placebo on both occasions. Investigators did not know the trial group allocation while performing experiments and assessing outcomes. Broader findings and caveats from the paper: Comparing responses between vaccine doses or regimens was not something the study was powered to do. After vaccination, substantial breadth of spike-specific CD8+ and CD4+ T cell responses was reported. Ad26.COV2.S recipients had higher spike-specific TCR breadth than placebo recipients (P = 0.0014). According to the authors, total T cell responses may have been underestimated by the TCR breadth and depth analyses. Comparable non-spike TCR breadth was observed between vaccine and placebo recipients, consistent with only spike being contained in the vaccine.

The treatment or condition label of this sample denotes: approximately 18 received Ad26.COV2.S at low or high dose, single or two shots; roughly 5 received placebo; per-sample allocation not given. For vaccine and placebo recipients, repertoires were sequenced using samples collected on day 63 after the first injection. In Cohort 1b, about 25 adults aged 18-55 years were enrolled at a single site in Boston, USA, between 29 July and 7 August 2020. Ad26.COV2.S was a replication-incompetent adenovirus type 26 vector that expressed a prefusion-stabilized SARS-CoV-2 spike protein derived from the original Wuhan strain. Of note for this clone: There is no known antigen for this receptor. Base-call qualities are not available, and no considerably larger clone is one nucleotide away.

TCRbeta CDR3 regions were sequenced with the immunoSEQ Assay. After extraction, genomic DNA underwent amplification by bias-controlled multiplex PCR, followed by high-throughput sequencing. Turning to the authors' computational methods: To quantify the absolute abundance of each unique TCRbeta CDR3 region, sequences were collapsed and filtered. T cell fraction was estimated by normalizing TCRbeta template counts to usable DNA, which was measured by amplifying reference genes present in all nucleated cells. Repertoire TCRs were annotated as SARS-CoV-2-specific when V gene, CDR3 amino acid sequence and J gene were exactly matched to a known reactive TCR set. The reference SARS-CoV-2 TCR set was obtained from MIRA and was filtered for enrichment in COVID-19-positive ImmuneCODE repertoires, whereby public or cross-reactive TCRs were removed. Based on the MIRA antigens, annotated TCRs were further analysed at the level of specific ORF or position within ORF. Breadth was defined as annotated unique rearrangements over total unique productive rearrangements; depth was the summed frequency of those rearrangements. Two-sided Wilcoxon rank-sum tests were used to compare TCR breadth between groups. Held by TCRdb, this immuneACCESS table contains in-frame sequences only and omits some clones. Under half of the omission traces to an unresolved V gene where checked; the cause of the rest is unknown. That table supplies the V and J calls and clone size; D and trimming were determined from the DNA. In this sample the table shows 350,000 to 400,000 clones, about nine tenths of which occur a single time. The top ten constitute approximately 1.9% of the sample.

At the junction V is shortened by 4 bases and J by 0 bases, with 10 bases in between. The CDR3 sequence holds 15 residues, the cysteine and phenylalanine included. The CDR3 DNA has 45 bases and is translated from base 1. The germline V gene provides CDR1 MNHEY and CDR2 SVGAGI. The clonotype originates from a person between 18 and 59 years old who received the Ad26.COV2.S COVID-19 vaccine or a placebo. The chain employs TRBV6-5 and TRBJ1-5; the D segment could be TRBD1, given 5 matching bases. The sequenced sample was peripheral blood, obtained in a trial of Ad26.COV2.S vaccine versus placebo. The DNA sequence is given as TGTGCCAGCAGTTCTGACAGATATAGCAATCAGCCCCAGCATTTT. This encodes CASSSDRYSNQPQHF.